Below, 2 T cell receptor beta chains from the same sample are listed, as sequenced in a study of cytomegalovirus exposure and HLA in healthy donors. Generated by immunoSEQ multiplex PCR, the TCRdb table keeps only in-frame clones and is missing some. This table holds fewer than 200,000 clones, 85% found once. The sequencing input was PBMCs. These receptors were taken from a young man in good health and CMV-seropositive.

This clone was counted a few times. CDR3 sequence reads: CASNGQGANQPQHF. CDR3 DNA sequence: TGTGCCAGCAACGGACAGGGAGCAAATCAGCCCCAGCATTTT. The chain recombines TRBV2 with TRBJ1-5; 8 positions agree with TRBD1. This CDR3 comprises 14 residues. V was pared by 7 bases and J by 4 bases, with 6 bases of the junction left unmatched. Germline CDR1 SNHLY, CDR2 FYNNEI.

The chain combines TRBV28 with TRBJ1-2; no reliable D call. Germline lookup yields CDR1 MDHEN and CDR2 SYDVKM. The CDR3 covers 11 residues. V lost 6 bases and J lost 5, with 7 bases in between. The CDR3 nucleotides read TGTGCCAGCAGCGAGATATATGGCTACACCTTC. Encoded protein: CASSEIYGYTF.